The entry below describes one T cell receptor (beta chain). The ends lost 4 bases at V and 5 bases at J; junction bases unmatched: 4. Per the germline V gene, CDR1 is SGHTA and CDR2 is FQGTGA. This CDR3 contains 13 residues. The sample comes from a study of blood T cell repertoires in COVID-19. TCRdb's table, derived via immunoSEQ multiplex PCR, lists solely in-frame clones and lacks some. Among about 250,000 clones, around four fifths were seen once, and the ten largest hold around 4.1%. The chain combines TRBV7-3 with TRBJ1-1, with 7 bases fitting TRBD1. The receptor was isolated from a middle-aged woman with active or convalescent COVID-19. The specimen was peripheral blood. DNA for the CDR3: TGTGCCAGCAGCTCCCACAGGGGAACTGAAGCTTTCTTT. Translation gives CASSSHRGTEAFF.